These 20 T cell receptor beta chains were all obtained from the same sample, sequenced in a study of blood T cell repertoires in COVID-19. The assay was immunoSEQ multiplex PCR, and TCRdb's table has in-frame clones only and misses some. The data hold under 250,000 clones, with around 84% observed a single time. Sequencing used peripheral blood. Every receptor here comes from a woman under 30 with acute or convalescent COVID-19.

J is TRBJ1-1 and V is TRBV19; D ambiguous. Deletions cut 3 bases from V and 3 bases from J, with 20 bases between. Per germline, CDR1 LNHDA and CDR2 SQIVND (reference sequence). There are 17 residues in the CDR3. The CDR3 nucleotides are TGTGCCAGTAGTATTGATCCTCCGTGGGAGGAGTACACTGAAGCTTTCTTT. Its protein is CASSIDPPWEEYTEAFF.

The chain uses TRBV27 and TRBJ1-5; 7 bases align to TRBD1. The J segment lost 2 bases and the V segment lost 5 bases, leaving 6 bases of the junction unmatched. Germline V CDR1 and CDR2: MNHEY, SMNVEV (reference sequence). This CDR3 is built from 15 residues. The chain's CDR3 is CASSLTGSGNQPQHF. In DNA form, the CDR3 reads TGTGCCAGCAGTCTGACAGGGTCGGGCAATCAGCCCCAGCATTTT.

CDR3 amino acids: CAVHGQGSTDTQYF. The CDR3 coding sequence is TGTGCCGTACACGGACAGGGAAGCACAGATACGCAGTATTTT. The chain couples TRBV28 to TRBJ2-3; 8 positions agree with TRBD1. After removal of 11 bases from V and 0 bases from J, the junction contained 7 bases not matched to a gene. The CDR3 contains 14 residues. Per the germline V gene, CDR1 is MDHEN and CDR2 is SYDVKM.

V gene TRBV19 combines with J gene TRBJ2-2; TRBD2 aligns across 8 bases. Germline assignment: CDR1 LNHDA and CDR2 SQIVND (reference sequence). Trimming cost V 6 bases and J 5 bases; bases outside gene matches: 5. The CDR3 runs 14 residues. Here the CDR3 DNA reads TGTGCCAGTAGCCTAGCGGGTGGAACCGGGGAGCTGTTTTTT. Its protein product is CASSLAGGTGELFF. Together with reference TRBV19 and TRBJ2-2, the CDR3 gives the full variable domain: DGGITQSPKYLFRKEGQNVTLSCEQNLNHDAMYWYRQDPGQGLRLIYYSQIVNDFQKGDIAEGYSVSREKKESFPLTVTSAQKNPTAFYLCASSLAGGTGELFFGEGSRLTVL.

The chain has TRBV4-1 and TRBJ2-5, with D possibly matching TRBD1 (6 bases). Per the germline V gene, CDR1 is MGHRA and CDR2 is YSYEKL. This CDR3 comprises 14 residues. V dropped 4 bases and J dropped 2 bases, with 11 bases sitting between them. CDR3 protein: CASSPGEGQETQYF. The DNA of the CDR3 is TGCGCCAGCAGCCCAGGGGAAGGGCAAGAGACCCAGTACTTC.

The gene calls are TRBV2 and TRBJ2-1, with D maybe TRBD2 (6 bases). The CDR3 has 13 residues. CDR1 and CDR2 from the germline V gene are SNHLY and FYNNEI. V was clipped by 7 bases and J by 7 bases, with 14 bases between them. CDR3 residues: CASKTGGVNEQFF. CDR3 bases: TGTGCCAGCAAGACTGGAGGGGTGAATGAGCAGTTCTTC. Combining the CDR3 with reference TRBV2 and TRBJ2-1 gives the whole variable domain EPEVTQTPSHQVTQMGQEVILRCVPISNHLYFYWYRQILGQKVEFLVSFYNNEISEKSEIFDDQFSVERPDGSNFTLKIRSTKLEDSAMYFCASKTGGVNEQFFGPGTRLTVL.

The rearrangement uses TRBV13 and TRBJ2-7, with 8 bases identical to TRBD2. This CDR3 spans 19 amino acids. Per the germline V gene, CDR1 is PRHDT and CDR2 is FYEKMQ (reference sequence). The trim removed 0 bases at V and 4 bases at J, leaving 17 bases unmatched. In nucleotides, the CDR3 is TGTGCCAGCAGCTTAGGTCCCGCGAGGACTCCGACTAGCGATTACGAGCAGTACTTC. Translated: CASSLGPARTPTSDYEQYF.

The V gene is TRBV5-4, the J gene TRBJ2-7; 10 positions match TRBD2. The CDR3 runs to 15 residues. Germline CDR1 SGHNT, CDR2 YYREEE (reference sequence). The J segment lost 3 bases and the V segment lost 2 bases, leaving 5 bases of the junction unmatched. The CDR3 sequence: CASSLETSGFYEQYF. For the CDR3, the DNA is TGTGCCAGCAGCTTAGAGACTAGCGGGTTCTACGAGCAGTACTTC.

The chain has TRBV7-2 and TRBJ2-7; 9 positions match TRBD1. CDR1 is SGHTA, CDR2 FQGNSA, per germline. V dropped 5 bases and J dropped 2; count of bases not matched to a gene: 4. The CDR3 is 14 amino acids. This CDR3 is CASSPRTGAYEQYF. CDR3 DNA sequence: TGTGCCAGCAGCCCACGGACAGGGGCCTACGAGCAGTACTTC. The variable domain in full, completed from reference TRBV7-2 and TRBJ2-7, reads GAGVSQSPSNKVTEKGKDVELRCDPISGHTALYWYRQSLGQGLEFLIYFQGNSAPDKSGLPSDRFSAERTGGSVSTLTIQRTQQEDSAVYLCASSPRTGAYEQYFGPGTRLTVT.

The gene calls are TRBV3-1 (or the pseudogene TRBV3-2) and TRBJ2-1, with 7 nucleotides matching TRBD2. The CDR3 totals 16 residues. V was clipped by 1 base and J by 9 bases; unmatched bases: 12. Germline assignment: CDR1 LGHDT and CDR2 YNNKEL (reference sequence). CDR3 nucleotide sequence: TGTGCCAGCAGCCAAGCTGGCGGGAGCGTTGGGGGTGAGCAGTTCTTC. Translated: CASSQAGGSVGGEQFF.

The rearrangement joins TRBV5-4 to TRBJ2-7; D might be TRBD2 (5 bases). The length of the CDR3 is 15 residues. Between the trimmed V and J ends, which lost 0 bases and 3 bases, there was a span of 13 bases. The germline gives CDR1 SGHNT, CDR2 YYREEE (reference sequence). This chain's CDR3 is CASSLDIGEIYEQYF. The CDR3 nucleotides are TGTGCCAGCAGCTTGGATATCGGGGAGATCTACGAGCAGTACTTC.

The chain couples TRBV10-3 to TRBJ1-5; 9 positions match TRBD1. The CDR3 has 16 amino acids. Germline V gene lookup returns CDR1 ENHRY and CDR2 SYGVKD. V gave up 3 bases and J gave up 3 bases; unmatched junction bases: 6. The CDR3 sequence: CAISEPGQGHNQPQHF. CDR3 bases: TGTGCCATCAGTGAACCGGGACAGGGTCACAATCAGCCCCAGCATTTT.

The rearrangement joins TRBV10-3 to TRBJ1-1; TRBD1 matches at 7 bases. Germline-derived CDR1 and CDR2 are ENHRY and SYGVKD. The length of the CDR3 is 16 residues. Trimming removed 3 bases from V and 5 bases from J; junction bases left unmatched: 12. The DNA of the CDR3 is TGTGCCATCAGTGACCTGGTACAGGGGAGTCGGACTGAAGCTTTCTTT. Amino acids: CAISDLVQGSRTEAFF.

The chain recombines TRBV6-5 with TRBJ1-1; 8 bases agree with TRBD1. Germline-derived CDR1 and CDR2 are MNHEY and SVGAGI. With 4 bases clipped from V and 4 bases from J, the junction kept 5 bases outside the gene matches. There are 14 residues in the CDR3. The CDR3 loop reads CASSSGGVGTEAFF. The CDR3 DNA is TGTGCCAGCAGTTCAGGGGGCGTCGGCACTGAAGCTTTCTTT.

The V gene is TRBV7-9, the J gene TRBJ1-1; TRBD1 aligns across 7 bases. The CDR3 runs to 16 residues. V lost 5 bases to trimming and J lost 0 bases; unmatched junction nucleotides: 9. The germline V gene has CDR1 SEHNR and CDR2 FQNEAQ (reference sequence). CDR3 protein: CASSPDLGQMNTEAFF. As DNA, the CDR3 is TGTGCCAGCAGCCCCGATCTGGGACAGATGAACACTGAAGCTTTCTTT.

This clone showed up just a few times. The chain carries TRBV4-3 and TRBJ1-6; D is undetermined. CDR3 length equals 15 residues. The V end lost 4 bases, the J end lost 10 bases, and 17 bases lay between the germline ends. CDR1 LGHNA and CDR2 YSLEER come from the germline V gene. Written as DNA, the CDR3 is TGCGCCAGCAGCCCGGACGGAGGGTTAAGGTCACCCCTCCACTTT. This sequence encodes CASSPDGGLRSPLHF.

This clone was seen once. The rearrangement joins TRBV28 to TRBJ2-7, with D unclear. The CDR3 loop spans 14 amino acids. With 7 bases removed from V and 2 bases from J, the gap between germline ends came to 15 bases. Germline V lookup: CDR1 MDHEN, CDR2 SYDVKM. The CDR3: CASTPMATTYEQYF. In DNA, the CDR3 is TGTGCCAGCACCCCCATGGCCACCACCTACGAGCAGTACTTC.

V and J are TRBV27 and TRBJ2-7, with 8 bases aligning to TRBD1. CDR3 length equals 16 residues. The germline gives CDR1 MNHEY, CDR2 SMNVEV (reference sequence). With 6 bases clipped from V and 2 bases from J, the junction kept 12 bases outside the gene matches. CDR3 region: CASRDRAGPQPYEQYF. The DNA for the CDR3 is TGTGCCAGCAGGGACAGGGCTGGACCGCAGCCCTACGAGCAGTACTTC.

V usage is TRBV9 and J usage is TRBJ2-7; possibly TRBD1 for D (5 bases). Trimming took 3 bases from V and 2 from J, leaving 6 bases between them. The CDR3 covers 12 residues. Per germline, CDR1 SGDLS and CDR2 YYNGEE. The CDR3 region is CASSGTTYEQYF. CDR3 coding DNA: TGTGCCAGCAGCGGGACAACCTACGAGCAGTACTTC.

This clone has a handful of counts. The chain has TRBV28 and TRBJ2-7; D gene uncertain. CDR1 is MDHEN and CDR2 is SYDVKM in the germline V gene. V shed 5 bases and J shed 6 bases, with 14 bases lying between them. The CDR3 loop spans 13 amino acids. CDR3 sequence: CASSHDTLPEQYF. CDR3 sequence (DNA): TGTGCCAGCAGTCATGACACCCTCCCCGAGCAGTACTTC.